This TCR beta chain was observed in a study of T cell responses to AZD1222 COVID-19 vaccine. Generated by immunoSEQ multiplex PCR, the TCRdb table keeps only in-frame clones and is missing some. The sample consists of some 190,000 clones, about 94% of them appearing once. This clone was observed once. CDR1 and CDR2 from the germline V gene are SEHNR and FQNEAQ (reference sequence). Trimming took 5 bases from V and 1 from J, leaving 11 bases between them. This CDR3 contains 14 residues. J is TRBJ1-1 and V is TRBV7-9; D perhaps matches TRBD1 (5 bases). The origin of this receptor is an adult who received the MenACWY meningococcal vaccine as a control. The sequenced sample was peripheral blood, obtained 28 days after the second dose of the MenACWY control vaccine. The CDR3 bases are TGTGCCAGCAGCAATGGGACGGCGAACACTGAAGCTTTCTTT. Residues: CASSNGTANTEAFF.